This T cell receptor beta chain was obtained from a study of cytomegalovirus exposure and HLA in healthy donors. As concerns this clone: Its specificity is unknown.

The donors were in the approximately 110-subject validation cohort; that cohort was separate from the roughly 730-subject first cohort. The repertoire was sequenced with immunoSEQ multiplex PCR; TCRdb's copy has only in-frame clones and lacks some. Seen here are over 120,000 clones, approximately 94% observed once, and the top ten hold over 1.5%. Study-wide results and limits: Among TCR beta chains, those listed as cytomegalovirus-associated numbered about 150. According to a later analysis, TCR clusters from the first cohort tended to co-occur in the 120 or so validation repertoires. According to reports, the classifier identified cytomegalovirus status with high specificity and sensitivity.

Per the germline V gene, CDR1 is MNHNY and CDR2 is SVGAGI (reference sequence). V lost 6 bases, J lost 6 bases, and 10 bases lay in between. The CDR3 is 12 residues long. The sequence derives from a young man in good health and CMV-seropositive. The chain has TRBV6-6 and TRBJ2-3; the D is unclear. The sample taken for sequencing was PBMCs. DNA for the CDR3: TGTGCCAGCAGCCCCGATCGGGATACGCAGTATTTT. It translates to CASSPDRDTQYF.